The rows below give T cell receptor beta chains drawn from one sample of a study of blood T cell repertoires in COVID-19. The repertoire was sequenced with immunoSEQ multiplex PCR; TCRdb's copy has only in-frame clones and lacks some. The table shows roughly 220,000 clones, with 80% to 90% occurring only once. Sequenced sample: PBMCs or T cells enriched from blood (not recorded which). The receptors shown here come from a woman under 30 in a cohort exposed to, infected with or recovered from COVID-19 (not recorded which). The CDR3 runs from the conserved cysteine through the conserved F or W. D genes are given only for firm matches. Only some rows state a clone size, as once, few, many or a class for expanded clones.

TRBV9	TRBD2	.	TRBJ2-5	TGTGCCAGCAGCGTGGCTAGCGGGGGGGTAGAGACCCAGTACTTC	CASSVASGGVETQYF
TRBV6-5	.	.	TRBJ1-3	TGTGCCAGCAGCCAGCGAAGCTCTGGAAACACCATATATTTT	CASSQRSSGNTIYF
TRBV6-5	.	.	TRBJ1-5	TGTGCCAGCAGTTACTCGGGGCCCGGTCAGCCCCAGCATTTT	CASSYSGPGQPQHF
TRBV7-9	TRBD2	.	TRBJ2-3	TGTGCCAGCAGCACAACTACTAGCGGGAGGTTCACAGATACGCAGTATTTT	CASSTTTSGRFTDTQYF
TRBV5-1	.	.	TRBJ1-6	TGCGCCAGCAGCATCGGGGATAATTCACCCCTCCACTTT	CASSIGDNSPLHF
TRBV19	TRBD1	.	TRBJ2-7	TGTGCCAGTAACTCAGGGGGCGAGTACGAGCAGTACTTC	CASNSGGEYEQYF
TRBV7-9	TRBD1	.	TRBJ1-5	TGTGCCAGCAGCCCGGGACAGGGCAATCAGCCCCAGCATTTT	CASSPGQGNQPQHF
TRBV30	TRBD1	.	TRBJ1-2	TGTGCCTGGAGTCCCCGACAGGGATATGGCTACACCTTC	CAWSPRQGYGYTF
TRBV9	.	.	TRBJ2-2	TGTGCCAGCAGCGTAGTTGGCAGGGGGGCCGGGGAGCTGTTTTTT	CASSVVGRGAGELFF
TRBV7-9	TRBD2	.	TRBJ2-2	TGTGCCAGCAGTCCACAAAGCGGGAGAACCGCCGGGGAGCTGTTTTTT	CASSPQSGRTAGELFF
TRBV7-7	TRBD1	.	TRBJ2-7	TGTGCCAGCAGCCCGGGACAGGGGATTTCCTACGAGCAGTACTTC	CASSPGQGISYEQYF
TRBV2	TRBD1	.	TRBJ1-2	TGTGCCAGCAGTTCACGCGGGACAGCCGGCTACACCTTC	CASSSRGTAGYTF
TRBV5-1	TRBD2	.	TRBJ2-1	TGCGCCAGCAGCTTGGCGTCTAGCGGGGGGTCTACTGAGCAGTTCTTC	CASSLASSGGSTEQFF
TRBV11-3	.	.	TRBJ1-1	TGTGCCAGCAGCTTATCCGAGGACACTGAAGCTTTCTTT	CASSLSEDTEAFF
TRBV10-3	.	.	TRBJ1-3	TGTGCCATCAAACCGGGGGGAAACTCTGGAAACACCATATATTTT	CAIKPGGNSGNTIYF
TRBV7-8	.	.	TRBJ2-5	TGTGCCAGCAGCTTATTCGTCCCGGGCAGACGAGAGGGTGAGACCCAGTACTTC	CASSLFVPGRREGETQYF
TRBV5-8	.	.	TRBJ2-7	TGTGCCAGCAGCGCGACAGGAAGGTCCGAGCAGTACTTC	CASSATGRSEQYF
TRBV29-1	TRBD1	.	TRBJ2-7	TGCAGCGTTGTAAACAGGGGGACCCACGAGCAGTACTTC	CSVVNRGTHEQYF
TRBV18	.	.	TRBJ1-6	TGTGCCAGCTCGAAAGGAGGTTCACCCCTCCACTTT	CASSKGGSPLHF
TRBV28	.	.	TRBJ2-7	TGTGCCAGCACCACCAGGGAACACGAGCAGTACTTC	CASTTREHEQYF
TRBV7-2	TRBD1	.	TRBJ1-3	TGTGCCAGCAGTATGGGGACAGCCTCTGGAAACACCATATATTTT	CASSMGTASGNTIYF
TRBV19	TRBD2	.	TRBJ2-5	TGTGCCAGTAGTGACGGCGGGAGTATGAGAGAGACCCAGTACTTC	CASSDGGSMRETQYF
TRBV3-1/TRBV3-2	.	.	TRBJ1-1	TGTGCCAGCAGCCACGGTCGTAGCGCTGAAGCTTTCTTT	CASSHGRSAEAFF
TRBV18	.	.	TRBJ1-3	TGTGCCAGCTCACCATCCCTCACCAGGTCTCGAAACACCATATATTTT	CASSPSLTRSRNTIYF
TRBV2	.	.	TRBJ1-2	TGTGCCAGCAGTGAAGGGGGGGGAGGCGGCTACACCTTC	CASSEGGGGGYTF
TRBV7-9	.	.	TRBJ2-5	TGTGCCAGCAGCTTGGCGAATGACAGAGAAGAGACCCAGTACTTC	CASSLANDREETQYF
TRBV7-9	.	.	TRBJ2-7	TGTGCCAGCAGCTTAGATCTATCCTACGAGCAGTACTTC	CASSLDLSYEQYF
TRBV9	TRBD1	.	TRBJ1-4	TGTGCCAGCAGCGTAGATGGAGGGGGCGCCTATGAAAAACTGTTTTTT	CASSVDGGGAYEKLFF
TRBV18	TRBD1	.	TRBJ1-3	TGTGCCAGCTCACCGCCTAACAGGGGTAACGGAAACACCATATATTTT	CASSPPNRGNGNTIYF
TRBV5-1	TRBD2	.	TRBJ2-3	TGCGCCAGCAGCTCGGGGGGGCGTAGGGTCACAGATACGCAGTATTTT	CASSSGGRRVTDTQYF
TRBV5-4	.	.	TRBJ2-7	TGTGCCAGCAGCAGGGACTCATGGGCCCACGAGCAGTACTTC	CASSRDSWAHEQYF
TRBV7-2	TRBD1	once	TRBJ1-2	TGTGCCAGCAGCTTATGGGCTGGGACAGGGGTAGTCCCTGAGGATGGCTACACCTTC	CASSLWAGTGVVPEDGYTF
TRBV18	TRBD2	.	TRBJ2-1	TGTGCCAGCTCACTATTTAGCGGGGGGGCGAGAAATGAGCAGTTCTTC	CASSLFSGGARNEQFF
TRBV5-1	TRBD2	.	TRBJ2-7	TGCGCCAGCAGCGGCCTAGCGGGGAGATACGAGCAGTACTTC	CASSGLAGRYEQYF
TRBV5-1	.	.	TRBJ2-3	TGCGCCAGCAGCGAACTAGATACGCAGTATTTT	CASSELDTQYF
TRBV27	TRBD1	.	TRBJ1-1	TGTGCCAGCAGTCAGACAGGGGGAAACACTGAAGCTTTCTTT	CASSQTGGNTEAFF
TRBV11-2	TRBD1	.	TRBJ2-7	TGTGCCAGCGGCCCCCCGGGACAGACCTACGAGCAGTACTTC	CASGPPGQTYEQYF
TRBV2	TRBD2	few	TRBJ2-7	TGTGCCAGCAGTCCATTAGCGGGGGGGCCGGACGAGCAGTACTTC	CASSPLAGGPDEQYF
TRBV6-2/TRBV6-3	TRBD1	.	TRBJ1-5	TGTGCCAGCAGTTACGATTGGAGGTCAGGGGGTCAGCCCCAGCATTTT	CASSYDWRSGGQPQHF
TRBV6-4	TRBD2	.	TRBJ2-1	TGTGCCAGCAGTGAATCGATGGGACTAGCGGGTAGATACAATGAGCAGTTCTTC	CASSESMGLAGRYNEQFF
TRBV15	TRBD2	.	TRBJ2-7	TGTGCCACCAGCAGAGATATTGGTAGCGGGAGCTACGAGCAGTACTTC	CATSRDIGSGSYEQYF
TRBV10-1	.	once	TRBJ2-3	TGCGCCAGCGCCCGGGACTCCGAGGGTACGCAGTATTTT	CASARDSEGTQYF
TRBV5-5	TRBD1	.	TRBJ1-2	TGTGCCAGCAGCTTTGGAGCAACAGGGGTTGGCTATGGCTACACCTTC	CASSFGATGVGYGYTF
TRBV9	.	.	TRBJ2-3	TGTGCCAGCAGCGACTCGGCAGGGGCAGATACGCAGTATTTT	CASSDSAGADTQYF
TRBV2	.	once	TRBJ1-4	TGTGCCACTTCTTACGAGGGCAGGTCCCCAACTAATGAAAAACTGTTTTTT	CATSYEGRSPTNEKLFF
TRBV2	TRBD1	.	TRBJ1-1	TGTGCCAGCAACCCCGGGACAGGGGACACTGAAGCTTTCTTT	CASNPGTGDTEAFF
TRBV5-1	TRBD2	.	TRBJ2-5	TGCGCCAGCAGCGCCGGACTAGCGACCCACCAAGAGACCCAGTACTTC	CASSAGLATHQETQYF
TRBV19	TRBD1	once	TRBJ1-2	TGTGCCAGTAGTATAGGAGGGGACAGGGTTGGCTACACCTTC	CASSIGGDRVGYTF
TRBV2	TRBD2	.	TRBJ2-3	TGTGCCAGCAGTGCCCTAGGAGCGGGACTCACAGATACGCAGTATTTT	CASSALGAGLTDTQYF
TRBV11-2	.	.	TRBJ1-2	TGTGCCAGCAGCTTAAGAGAGGGCGGCGGCTACACCTTC	CASSLREGGGYTF
TRBV9	TRBD2	.	TRBJ2-3	TGTGCCAGCAGCGCCGGGACTAGCGGTTACACAGATACGCAGTATTTT	CASSAGTSGYTDTQYF
TRBV6-5	.	.	TRBJ1-1	TGTGCCAGCAAACGAGAGGTCGCGGGGCGAGCTTTCTTT	CASKREVAGRAFF
TRBV30	.	.	TRBJ1-2	TGTGCCTGGAATGGTCCCGCGGGAGGCTACACCTTC	CAWNGPAGGYTF
TRBV15	TRBD1	few	TRBJ2-2	TGTGCCACCAGCAGGTTCGGGACAGATACCGGGGAGCTGTTTTTT	CATSRFGTDTGELFF